This T cell receptor (beta chain) was observed in a study of cytomegalovirus exposure and HLA in healthy donors. In the PCR, 60 Vbeta and 13 Jbeta primers were used. The table came from immunoSEQ multiplex PCR; TCRdb's copy has only in-frame clones and leaves some out. Among fewer than 90,000 clones listed, roughly 80% were seen once. This clone was observed a handful of times. What it binds is not known. General observations from the study: It was reported that the classifier diagnosed cytomegalovirus status with high specificity and sensitivity in both the original and validation cohorts.

The TCR sequence derives from a woman in her thirties or forties in good health and CMV-seropositive. Sample: PBMCs.

The CDR3 sequence is CASNLLGQGAAGELFF. The CDR3 coding sequence is TGTGCCAGCAACCTACTGGGACAGGGGGCGGCCGGGGAGCTGTTTTTT. The V gene is TRBV2, the J gene TRBJ2-2; 12 nucleotides line up with TRBD1. CDR1 is SNHLY, CDR2 FYNNEI, per germline. V lost 7 bases to trimming and J lost 6 bases; unmatched junction nucleotides: 9. CDR3 length equals 16 residues. The entire variable domain, with the rest obtained from reference TRBV2 and TRBJ2-2, is as follows: EPEVTQTPSHQVTQMGQEVILRCVPISNHLYFYWYRQILGQKVEFLVSFYNNEISEKSEIFDDQFSVERPDGSNFTLKIRSTKLEDSAMYFCASNLLGQGAAGELFFGEGSRLTVL.